The clone carrying this TCR beta chain was recorded many times. The germline V gene encodes CDR1 LGHDT and CDR2 YNNKEL (reference sequence). V lost 4 bases to trimming and J lost 3 bases; unmatched junction nucleotides: 6. The CDR3 has 16 amino acids. These data are taken from a study of regulatory T cells in long-lasting Graves disease. HTBI primers from iRepertoire and Arm-PCR of CDR3 regions yielded the TCR beta libraries. Each CDR3 protein is one row after TCRdb ran MiXCR on the multiplex PCR reads. Found here are more than 350,000 distinct CDR3 sequences, more than 12% of them singletons; the top ten hold about a sixth. Specified time point: newly diagnosed GD, antithyroid drugs for less than 3 months. After RNA was extracted from PBMCs, the TCR library was made from it. The data also belong to a second study, concerning T cells in Graves' hyperthyroidism and ophthalmopathy.

The chain uses TRBV3-1 and TRBJ2-3; 11 bases fit TRBD2. The TCR comes from a woman aged 25-40 years with Graves disease. Sequenced material: peripheral blood mononuclear cells (PBMCs), taken at new diagnosis, from a patient treated with antithyroid drugs. This CDR3 reads CASSPSSGRMTDTQYF. The CDR3, as DNA: TGTGCCAGCAGCCCGTCTAGCGGGAGGATGACAGATACGCAGTATTTT.